These 30 T cell receptor beta chains share one sample of origin, sequenced in a study of cytomegalovirus exposure and HLA in healthy donors. PCR primers comprised 60 Vbeta and 13 Jbeta primers. Using immunoSEQ multiplex PCR, the repertoire was profiled, and TCRdb retains in-frame clones only, with some absent. This sample has 110,000 to 150,000 clones, with 70% found just once. Material for sequencing was PBMCs. The source is an older woman in good health and CMV-seropositive.

The J gene is TRBJ1-5, the V gene TRBV29-1, with a possible D match to TRBD1 (5 bases). Germline V gene sequence: CDR1 SQVTM, CDR2 ANQGSEA. The V end was cut by 7 bases, the J end by 10 bases, with 17 bases between. This CDR3 has 12 amino acids. The CDR3 region is CSAAVDQGPQHF. CDR3 DNA sequence: TGCAGCGCCGCCGTGGATCAGGGCCCCCAGCATTTT.

This chain's CDR3 is CASSPWDRGYTEAFF. The CDR3 region has the DNA TGTGCCAGTAGTCCTTGGGACAGGGGGTACACTGAAGCTTTCTTT. The chain links TRBV19 to TRBJ1-1; TRBD1 matches at 11 bases. With 5 bases clipped from V and 3 bases from J, the junction kept 5 bases outside the gene matches. Germline values: CDR1 LNHDA, CDR2 SQIVND (reference sequence). This CDR3 is built from 15 residues.

The chain combines TRBV11-2 with TRBJ2-7; TRBD1 matches 10 bases. Germline V gives CDR1 SGHAT, CDR2 FQNNGV. The V segment lost 5 bases and the J segment 4 bases; nucleotides outside the gene matches: 8. The CDR3 has 15 amino acids. The CDR3 is CASSTSSGQGYEQYF. In DNA form, the CDR3 reads TGTGCCAGCAGCACTTCATCGGGACAGGGGTACGAGCAGTACTTC.

The rearrangement uses TRBV5-4 and TRBJ2-3; maybe TRBD2 (5 bases). The ends were cut back, 3 bases at V and 1 base at J, with 15 bases in the middle. CDR3 length equals 16 residues. Germline CDR1 SGHNT, CDR2 YYREEE (reference sequence). The CDR3 spells CASSSPRTGRTDTQYF. CDR3 DNA: TGTGCCAGCAGCTCCCCGAGGACTGGGCGCACAGATACGCAGTATTTT.

This clone has more than one count but fewer than ten. The chain recombines TRBV10-1 with TRBJ2-3; 15 nucleotides match TRBD2. The J segment lost 6 bases and the V segment lost 8 bases, leaving 3 bases of the junction unmatched. Per germline, CDR1 WNHNN and CDR2 SYGVQD (reference sequence). This CDR3 region has 14 residues. The CDR3 loop reads CASGTSGGIDTQYF. CDR3 in DNA: TGCGCCAGCGGGACTAGCGGGGGGATTGATACGCAGTATTTT.

The V gene is TRBV5-4, the J gene TRBJ2-1; D may be TRBD1 (6 bases). Germline values: CDR1 SGHNT, CDR2 YYREEE (reference sequence). CDR3 length: 16 residues. Trimming shortened V by 1 base and J by 5 bases, and 16 bases separated the two germline ends. Here the CDR3 DNA reads TGTGCCAGCAGCTTGCAGCGGACAGCCTTAAACAATGAGCAGTTCTTC. Protein product: CASSLQRTALNNEQFF.

On this clone: Germline is not matched at one junction end, which may reflect a read error. V usage is TRBV7-9 and J usage is TRBJ1-1, with D maybe TRBD1 (5 bases). Per the germline V gene, CDR1 is SEHNR and CDR2 is FQNEAQ (reference sequence). The CDR3 totals 12 residues. For the CDR3, the DNA is TGTTCCAGCAGCTTAGGGCAGGGAGGAGCTTTCTTT. The encoded protein is CSSSLGQGGAFF.

This clone was recorded once. This chain uses TRBV28 with TRBJ1-2; TRBD1 matches 10 bases. After removal of 7 bases from V and 8 bases from J, the junction contained 13 bases not matched to a gene. The CDR3 spans 15 residues. Germline loops: CDR1 MDHEN, CDR2 SYDVKM. This CDR3 is CASTWPGTGVGGYTF. Here the CDR3 DNA reads TGTGCCAGCACCTGGCCGGGGACAGGGGTCGGGGGCTACACCTTC.

In DNA, the CDR3 is TGCGCCAGCAGTAAGGGCGGCGGGAGTATCTACAATGAGCAGTTCTTC. Residues: CASSKGGGSIYNEQFF. The chain joins TRBV5-1 to TRBJ2-1; TRBD2 aligns across 7 bases. This CDR3 is 16 amino acids long. After removal of 5 bases from V and 3 bases from J, the junction contained 11 bases not matched to a gene. Germline loops: CDR1 SGHRS, CDR2 YFSETQ.

This rearrangement joins TRBV4-2 to TRBJ2-7, with D possibly TRBD2 on 6 matching bases. Trimming pared 0 bases from V and 0 bases from J, leaving 15 bases between. Germline CDR1 is LGHNA and CDR2 is YNFKEQ. The CDR3 length is 17 residues. The CDR3 nucleotides are TGTGCCAGCAGCCAAGATCTGGGTAGCGGATTCTCCTACGAGCAGTACTTC. Translated: CASSQDLGSGFSYEQYF.

The chain carries TRBV5-1 and TRBJ1-1; tentative D call: TRBD1 (6 bases). Trimming cost V 4 bases and J 1 base, with 17 bases left between them. CDR3 length: 16 amino acids. Germline V lookup: CDR1 SGHRS, CDR2 YFSETQ. This CDR3 reads CASSERVAGQNTEAFF. CDR3 bases: TGCGCCAGCAGCGAAAGGGTAGCGGGACAGAACACTGAAGCTTTCTTT.

This chain uses TRBV2 with TRBJ1-2; 10 bases agree with TRBD1. V shed 6 bases and J 6 bases; nucleotides not matched to a gene: 4. The germline V gene encodes CDR1 SNHLY and CDR2 FYNNEI. The CDR3 contains 13 residues. For the CDR3, the DNA is TGTGCCAGCAGGGAGGGACAGGGGAATGGCTACACCTTC. Its translation: CASREGQGNGYTF. Full variable domain (remainder filled in from reference TRBV2 and TRBJ1-2): EPEVTQTPSHQVTQMGQEVILRCVPISNHLYFYWYRQILGQKVEFLVSFYNNEISEKSEIFDDQFSVERPDGSNFTLKIRSTKLEDSAMYFCASREGQGNGYTFGSGTRLTVV.

This chain uses TRBV5-1 with TRBJ1-1, with D perhaps TRBD1 (5 bases). The germline V and J ends were trimmed by 1 base and 1 base, with 14 bases remaining between them. This CDR3 has 16 residues. Germline V gene data show CDR1 as SGHRS and CDR2 as YFSETQ. DNA of the CDR3: TGCGCCAGCAGCTTGTTTCTTGGCAGGGCGAACACTGAAGCTTTCTTT. It codes for CASSLFLGRANTEAFF.

The chain couples TRBV15 to TRBJ1-2; 7 nucleotides match TRBD1. The trim removed 1 base at V and 0 bases at J, leaving 2 bases unmatched. Germline V lookup: CDR1 LNHNV, CDR2 YYDKDF (reference sequence). The CDR3 spans 15 residues. This CDR3 is CATSRGQGANYGYTF. CDR3 DNA sequence: TGTGCCACCAGCAGAGGTCAGGGGGCTAACTATGGCTACACCTTC. The full variable domain, rest sourced from reference TRBV15 and TRBJ1-2, is DAMVIQNPRYQVTQFGKPVTLSCSQTLNHNVMYWYQQKSSQAPKLLFHYYDKDFNNEADTPDNFQSRRPNTSFCFLDIRSPGLGDTAMYLCATSRGQGANYGYTFGSGTRLTVV.

The J gene is TRBJ1-4, the V gene TRBV7-9; maybe TRBD1 (5 bases). The CDR3 loop spans 16 amino acids. The V and J ends lost 4 bases and 5 bases respectively, with 17 bases between them. Germline V gene data show CDR1 as SEHNR and CDR2 as FQNEAQ (reference sequence). The DNA for the CDR3 is TGTGCCAGCAGCTCCCCGGACATACAACCCAATGAAAAACTGTTTTTT. It encodes CASSSPDIQPNEKLFF.

The chain employs TRBV2 and TRBJ1-5, with D possibly TRBD1 on 6 matching bases. Germline CDR1 reads SNHLY; CDR2 reads FYNNEI. The CDR3 contains 15 residues. V lost 5 bases to trimming and J lost 0 bases, with 11 bases between them. The CDR3: CASSLQGSSNQPQHF. The CDR3 coding sequence is TGTGCCAGCAGTTTACAGGGTAGTAGCAATCAGCCCCAGCATTTT.

The chain couples TRBV30 to TRBJ1-5; D is possibly TRBD1 (5 bases). CDR1 is GTSNPN and CDR2 is SVGIG in the germline V gene (reference sequence). This CDR3 contains 16 residues. The V gene lost 1 base and the J gene lost 2 bases, with 15 bases spanning the gap. The chain's CDR3 is CAWSDPGLHRNQPQHF. CDR3 coding DNA: TGTGCCTGGAGTGACCCGGGACTTCACCGCAATCAGCCCCAGCATTTT. The full variable domain, with the rest looked up from reference TRBV30 and TRBJ1-5, is SQTIHQWPATLVQPVGSPLSLECTVEGTSNPNLYWYRQAAGRGLQLLFYSVGIGQISSEVPQNLSASRPQDRQFILSSKKLLLSDSGFYLCAWSDPGLHRNQPQHFGDGTRLSIL.

The chain combines TRBV11-2 with TRBJ1-4; 7 bases are a match to TRBD1. This CDR3 has 16 amino acids. Germline trimming cut 1 base from V and 5 bases from J; bases unmatched to any gene: 7. CDR1 SGHAT and CDR2 FQNNGV come from the germline V gene. CDR3 sequence: CASSLGSSRGNEKLFF. The CDR3 DNA is TGTGCCAGCAGCTTAGGATCCTCCAGGGGGAATGAAAAACTGTTTTTT.

This rearrangement joins TRBV10-2 to TRBJ1-3; D ambiguous. Trimming left V 1 base short and J 4 bases short, with 11 bases between. The germline CDR1 and CDR2 sequences are WSHSY and SAAADI. The CDR3 length is 15 residues. The CDR3 DNA sequence: TGCGCCAGCAGTGAGTTTGGGTTGCGGGGAAACACCATATATTTT. Amino acid sequence: CASSEFGLRGNTIYF.

The rearrangement joins TRBV7-3 to TRBJ2-1; 8 nucleotides match TRBD2. The germline V gene has CDR1 SGHTA and CDR2 FQGTGA. This CDR3 has 20 amino acids. Losses at the gene ends were 0 bases for V and 4 bases for J; bases not matched to a gene: 17. The CDR3 bases are TGTGCCAGCAGCTTAACCCCGGCTCATCTTAACGGGAGGGGTTACAATGAGCAGTTCTTC. Residues: CASSLTPAHLNGRGYNEQFF. Full variable domain (remainder filled in from reference TRBV7-3 and TRBJ2-1): GAGVSQTPSNKVTEKGKYVELRCDPISGHTALYWYRQSLGQGPEFLIYFQGTGAADDSGLPNDRFFAVRPEGSVSTLKIQRTERGDSAVYLCASSLTPAHLNGRGYNEQFFGPGTRLTVL.

The chain couples TRBV28 to TRBJ1-1, with D maybe TRBD1 (6 bases). Trimming took 4 bases from V and 5 from J, leaving 17 bases between them. The germline V gene encodes CDR1 MDHEN and CDR2 SYDVKM. This CDR3 contains 15 residues. CDR3: CASSSTDRLRTEAFF. In nucleotides, the CDR3 is TGTGCCAGCAGTTCAACGGACAGACTGAGGACTGAAGCTTTCTTT. Full variable domain (missing parts from reference TRBV28 and TRBJ1-1): DVKVTQSSRYLVKRTGEKVFLECVQDMDHENMFWYRQDPGLGLRLIYFSYDVKMKEKGDIPEGYSVSREKKERFSLILESASTNQTSMYLCASSSTDRLRTEAFFGQGTRLTVV.

A single count supports this clone. V and J are TRBV5-4 and TRBJ1-5, with D perhaps matching TRBD1 (6 bases). The CDR3 consists of 12 residues. V dropped 2 bases and J dropped 6 bases, with 6 bases sitting between them. From germline, CDR1 is SGHNT and CDR2 YYREEE (reference sequence). As DNA, the CDR3 is TGTGCCAGCAGCTTACAGGGTCAGCCCCAGCATTTT. This codes for CASSLQGQPQHF. The whole variable domain, filled in from reference TRBV5-4 and TRBJ1-5, reads ETGVTQSPTHLIKTRGQQVTLRCSSQSGHNTVSWYQQALGQGPQFIFQYYREEENGRGNFPPRFSGLQFPNYSSELNVNALELDDSALYLCASSLQGQPQHFGDGTRLSIL.

This sequence joins TRBV10-3 and TRBJ1-2; 10 nucleotides agree with TRBD1. V shed 4 bases, J shed 6 bases, and the junction held 8 bases outside the gene matches. The CDR3 spans 15 residues. CDR1 is ENHRY and CDR2 is SYGVKD in the germline V gene. CDR3 coding DNA: TGTGCCATCAGTGTCAATCCGGGACAGGGGAATGGCTACACCTTC. Protein sequence: CAISVNPGQGNGYTF.

The chain recombines TRBV10-3 with TRBJ2-2; TRBD2 matches at 7 bases. Germline CDR1 ENHRY, CDR2 SYGVKD. The CDR3 is made up of 16 amino acids. The ends lost 0 bases at V and 5 bases at J; junction bases unmatched: 6. In DNA, the CDR3 is TGTGCCATCAGTGAGTCAGGCGGGAGCAGGACCGGGGAGCTGTTTTTT. It yields the protein CAISESGGSRTGELFF.

The V gene is TRBV5-4, the J gene TRBJ1-1, with TRBD1 matching over 9 bases. The V gene end was trimmed by 5 bases and the J gene end by 4 bases; junction bases not matched to a gene: 6. Germline V gene data show CDR1 as SGHNT and CDR2 as YYREEE (reference sequence). CDR3 length: 14 amino acids. The CDR3 reads CASSTGGGSTEAFF. The CDR3 DNA reads TGTGCCAGCAGTACAGGGGGCGGGAGCACTGAAGCTTTCTTT.

V usage is TRBV27 and J usage is TRBJ1-1; a weak D match, TRBD1 (6 bases). The CDR3 has 18 amino acids. Germline CDR1 reads MNHEY; CDR2 reads SMNVEV (reference sequence). Trimming removed 0 bases from V and 5 bases from J, with 22 bases in between. This CDR3 reads CASSLSAYGGAVDTEAFF. CDR3 nucleotide sequence: TGTGCCAGCAGTTTATCGGCGTATGGGGGGGCAGTGGATACTGAAGCTTTCTTT.

This clone was found once. V and J are TRBV6-1 and TRBJ2-7; 11 nucleotides agree with TRBD2. There are 13 residues in the CDR3. Trimming removed 6 bases from V and 3 bases from J; junction bases left unmatched: 1. Germline V gives CDR1 MNHNS, CDR2 SASEGT. For the CDR3, the DNA is TGTGCCAGCAGACTAGCGGGAGTCTACGAGCAGTACTTC. This sequence encodes CASRLAGVYEQYF.

The genes are TRBV27 and TRBJ1-1, with TRBD1 as a possible D gene (5 bases). This CDR3 has 14 amino acids. V was cut by 2 bases and J by 2 bases, with 9 bases left in between. Germline-derived CDR1 and CDR2 are MNHEY and SMNVEV (reference sequence). The CDR3 spells CASSLAGSNTEAFF. The CDR3 DNA reads as TGTGCCAGCAGTTTAGCAGGGTCCAACACTGAAGCTTTCTTT.

This chain links TRBV2 with TRBJ2-5; maybe TRBD2 (5 bases). Germline values: CDR1 SNHLY, CDR2 FYNNEI. Trimming took 6 bases from V and 5 from J, leaving 19 bases between them. The CDR3 extends over 15 amino acids. This CDR3 reads CASRIGPTEVETQYF. CDR3 nucleotides: TGTGCCAGCAGGATAGGACCCACGGAGGTGGAGACCCAGTACTTC.

This clone was seen a single time. The CDR3 is CASSSDTLNEKLFF. CDR3 in DNA: TGTGCCAGCAGCTCCGACACATTAAATGAAAAACTGTTTTTT. The gene calls are TRBV4-2 and TRBJ1-4; D gene ambiguous. Germline V lookup: CDR1 LGHNA, CDR2 YNFKEQ. V was trimmed by 5 bases and J by 5 bases, leaving 12 bases between them. The CDR3 totals 14 residues.